Listed here are 32 T cell receptor beta chains from one sample, sequenced in a study of identical twins. One entry per CDR3 protein, called by TCRdb with MiXCR from the 5' RACE reads. This table holds roughly 200,000 distinct CDR3 sequences, around 6.8% found once. These same data were also listed under a study on yellow fever vaccine responses in identical twins.

The sequencing input was memory (CD45RO+) T cells sorted from blood. These receptors came from a woman under 30 in good health.

This clonotype has just a few counts. CDR3 coding DNA: TGTGCCAGCAGGAACAGGGCCTACGAGCAGTACTTC. It specifies CASRNRAYEQYF. The V call is TRBV6-6, the J call TRBJ2-7; D is perhaps TRBD1 (6 bases). Germline V gene sequence: CDR1 MNHNY, CDR2 SVGAGI (reference sequence). This CDR3 is 12 amino acids long. The ends were cut back, 6 bases at V and 2 bases at J, with 8 bases in the middle.

This clonotype was seen repeatedly, ten times or more. The CDR3 loop reads CASSFRGSNNEQFF. DNA for the CDR3: TGTGCCAGCAGTTTCAGGGGGTCGAACAATGAGCAGTTCTTC. This sequence joins TRBV12-3 or TRBV12-4 and TRBJ2-1; 7 bases are a match to TRBD1. V dropped 3 bases and J dropped 5; count of bases not matched to a gene: 4. The CDR3 length is 14 residues.

This clonotype was detected many times. The chain recombines TRBV5-6 with TRBJ2-3; TRBD2 matches 8 bases. The CDR3 consists of 15 residues. Trimming at V came to 1 base and at J to 6 bases, leaving 7 bases not matched to a gene. Germline CDR1 reads SGHDT; CDR2 reads YYEEEE. CDR3 sequence reads: CASSLTSGGGDTQYF. The DNA of the CDR3 is TGTGCCAGCAGCTTGACTAGCGGAGGGGGTGATACGCAGTATTTT. Filled out from reference TRBV5-6 and TRBJ2-3, the complete variable domain reads DAGVTQSPTHLIKTRGQQVTLRCSPKSGHDTVSWYQQALGQGPQFIFQYYEEEERQRGNFPDRFSGHQFPNYSSELNVNALLLGDSALYLCASSLTSGGGDTQYFGPGTRLTVL.

This chain uses TRBV11-2 with TRBJ2-5, with D possibly matching TRBD1 (5 bases). The CDR3 is made up of 14 amino acids. V was shortened by 2 bases and J by 9 bases, with 16 bases between the two germline ends. Looked up from germline, CDR1 is SGHAT and CDR2 is FQNNGV. CDR3 in DNA: TGTGCCAGCAGCTTACGGGCATCAGGGCTGGCCCAGTACTTC. Protein: CASSLRASGLAQYF.

The genes are TRBV10-2 and TRBJ2-2; TRBD1 aligns across 10 bases. CDR1 is WSHSY and CDR2 is SAAADI in the germline V gene. The CDR3 consists of 17 residues. With V trimmed by 6 bases and J by 5 bases, 12 bases remained unmatched. The CDR3 DNA reads TGCGCCAGCAGCCTAGTTCGGACAGGGGGTGGGACCGGGGAGCTGTTTTTT. Protein: CASSLVRTGGGTGELFF.

The chain couples TRBV7-8 to TRBJ2-6, with no clear D. The CDR3 extends over 17 amino acids. V was clipped by 1 base and J by 5 bases, with 15 bases between them. CDR1 is SGHVS, CDR2 FQNEAQ, per germline. DNA for the CDR3: TGTGCCAGCAGCTTAGACGTTGTGGCGCGGAGGGCCAACGTCCTGACTTTC. This codes for CASSLDVVARRANVLTF.

In this sample, this clonotype turned up many times. The rearrangement joins TRBV5-1 to TRBJ2-7; 8 positions agree with TRBD2. The length of the CDR3 is 14 residues. The germline V gene encodes CDR1 SGHRS and CDR2 YFSETQ. Unmatched junction bases numbered 7, after V lost 4 bases and J lost 4 bases. The CDR3 region is CASSVREGLYEQYF. The CDR3 bases are TGCGCCAGCAGCGTCCGGGAGGGTCTGTACGAGCAGTACTTC.

This clonotype was recorded many times. The rearrangement uses TRBV27 and TRBJ1-1; D not resolved. The CDR3 spans 14 residues. V was trimmed by 2 bases and J by 0 bases, leaving 7 bases between them. The germline CDR1 and CDR2 sequences are MNHEY and SMNVEV (reference sequence). CDR3 sequence reads: CASSLGIMNTEAFF. The CDR3 DNA sequence: TGTGCCAGCAGTTTAGGGATTATGAACACTGAAGCTTTCTTT.

In this sample, this clonotype turned up a few times. The chain combines TRBV20-1 with TRBJ2-5; 7 nucleotides match TRBD2. Germline assignment: CDR1 DFQATT and CDR2 SNEGSKA (reference sequence). This CDR3 is 14 amino acids long. Trimming took 3 bases from V and 5 from J; bases not matched to a gene: 9. CDR3: CSARDPLAIETQYF. The CDR3 DNA sequence: TGCAGTGCTAGGGACCCACTAGCGATCGAGACCCAGTACTTC.

The sample holds a few counts of this clonotype. J is TRBJ2-7 and V is TRBV5-1; D is perhaps TRBD1 (6 bases). The CDR3 runs to 13 residues. V was trimmed by 4 bases and J by 6 bases, leaving 14 bases between them. Germline assignment: CDR1 SGHRS and CDR2 YFSETQ. The CDR3: CASSHPQGSEQYF. The CDR3 coding sequence is TGCGCCAGCAGCCACCCCCAGGGGAGCGAGCAGTACTTC.

This clonotype was counted at least ten times. The chain links TRBV20-1 to TRBJ2-5; D is unclear. Trimming stripped 3 bases from V and 5 bases from J, with 10 bases between. CDR1 is DFQATT and CDR2 is SNEGSKA in the germline V gene (reference sequence). The CDR3 runs 12 residues. The CDR3 protein is CSARISWETQYF. The CDR3 DNA reads TGCAGTGCTAGGATAAGTTGGGAGACCCAGTACTTC.

This sequence joins TRBV27 and TRBJ2-7; D is unresolved. Germline CDR1 is MNHEY and CDR2 is SMNVEV (reference sequence). Between the trimmed V and J ends, which lost 2 bases and 0 bases, there was a span of 5 bases. The CDR3 has 13 amino acids. CDR3: CASSLPDSYEQYF. The CDR3 bases are TGTGCCAGCAGTTTACCGGACTCCTACGAGCAGTACTTC.

This clonotype was counted at least ten times. The chain links TRBV5-1 to TRBJ2-3; D remains unclear. The V end lost 0 bases, the J end lost 0 bases, and 8 bases lay between the germline ends. Germline CDR1 SGHRS, CDR2 YFSETQ. The CDR3 is 15 residues long. The CDR3 sequence: CASSLAGSSTDTQYF. In DNA, the CDR3 is TGCGCCAGCAGCTTGGCGGGCAGTAGCACAGATACGCAGTATTTT.

V gene TRBV7-2 combines with J gene TRBJ2-7, with D possibly being TRBD2 (6 bases). In germline, CDR1 is SGHTA, CDR2 FQGNSA. The V and J ends lost 3 bases and 6 bases respectively, with 21 bases between them. The CDR3 has 16 residues. DNA of the CDR3: TGTGCCAGCAGCTTTATACCGGGGGAGATGGGTCCCGAGCAGTACTTC. This sequence encodes CASSFIPGEMGPEQYF. Together with reference TRBV7-2 and TRBJ2-7, the CDR3 gives the full variable domain: GAGVSQSPSNKVTEKGKDVELRCDPISGHTALYWYRQSLGQGLEFLIYFQGNSAPDKSGLPSDRFSAERTGGSVSTLTIQRTQQEDSAVYLCASSFIPGEMGPEQYFGPGTRLTVT.

This clonotype was picked up many times. The CDR3, as DNA: TGTGCCAGCAGCGTCCAGGGACTTTTGTCGACCCAGTACTTC. Translation: CASSVQGLLSTQYF. The chain couples TRBV5-6 to TRBJ2-5; tentatively, D is TRBD2 (6 bases). Deletions cut 4 bases from V and 7 bases from J, with 17 bases between. Looked up from germline, CDR1 is SGHDT and CDR2 is YYEEEE. There are 14 residues in the CDR3.

This clonotype was found many times. V usage is TRBV29-1 and J usage is TRBJ2-5, with no clear D. The germline CDR1 and CDR2 sequences are SQVTM and ANQGSEA. Trimming removed 5 bases from V and 5 bases from J, with 15 bases in between. The CDR3 is 13 amino acids. Written as DNA, the CDR3 is TGCAGCGTTTCCGCCCACGGTCGGGAGACCCAGTACTTC. Amino acids: CSVSAHGRETQYF.

This clonotype was counted between two and nine times. The rearrangement joins TRBV5-1 to TRBJ1-1; 8 bases align to TRBD1. CDR1 is SGHRS, CDR2 YFSETQ, per germline. The CDR3 runs to 15 residues. V shed 0 bases and J 1 base; nucleotides not matched to a gene: 2. This CDR3 reads CASSLAGGTNTEAFF. In DNA form, the CDR3 reads TGCGCCAGCAGCTTGGCAGGGGGCACGAACACTGAAGCTTTCTTT.

The chain uses TRBV20-1 and TRBJ1-6; D might be TRBD1 (6 bases). Germline values: CDR1 DFQATT, CDR2 SNEGSKA (reference sequence). The V end was cut by 8 bases, the J end by 5 bases, with 22 bases between. This CDR3 comprises 16 residues. In DNA form, the CDR3 reads TGCAGTACCCGACTGGGGACACGGGGTAATAATTCACCCCTCCACTTT. Translating gives CSTRLGTRGNNSPLHF.

This clonotype was seen at least ten times. The chain combines TRBV11-2 with TRBJ2-1; D not resolved. CDR1 SGHAT and CDR2 FQNNGV come from the germline V gene. The CDR3 consists of 15 residues. With 1 base removed from V and 3 bases from J, the gap between germline ends came to 10 bases. The CDR3 DNA reads TGTGCCAGCAGCTTAGTAATCGACCGCTACAATGAGCAGTTCTTC. It codes for CASSLVIDRYNEQFF.

This clonotype occurred many times. The chain uses TRBV9 and TRBJ2-3; TRBD1 aligns across 7 bases. Germline V CDR1 and CDR2: SGDLS, YYNGEE. The CDR3 has 15 amino acids. The junction had 3 bases not matched to a gene; V was cut back by 0 bases and J by 2 bases. The CDR3 nucleotides are TGTGCCAGCAGCGTAGAAGGGGGCCCCACAGATACGCAGTATTTT. Its protein product is CASSVEGGPTDTQYF.

This clonotype was picked up many times. V gene TRBV12-3 or TRBV12-4 combines with J gene TRBJ2-7; no firm D call. The CDR3 runs 13 residues. V lost 6 bases to trimming and J lost 5 bases, with 14 bases between them. The CDR3 protein is CASSQFSRDEQYF. CDR3 nucleotides: TGTGCCAGCAGCCAATTTAGTCGCGACGAGCAGTACTTC.

The chain employs TRBV28 and TRBJ2-7; TRBD2 is a possible D gene (6 bases). This CDR3 contains 13 residues. Germline CDR1 is MDHEN and CDR2 is SYDVKM. V lost 2 bases, J lost 3 bases, and 8 bases lay in between. The CDR3 DNA is TGTGCCAGCAGTTTAGGACTATTCTACGAGCAGTACTTC. As protein: CASSLGLFYEQYF. Based on the CDR3 plus reference TRBV28 and TRBJ2-7, the full variable domain is DVKVTQSSRYLVKRTGEKVFLECVQDMDHENMFWYRQDPGLGLRLIYFSYDVKMKEKGDIPEGYSVSREKKERFSLILESASTNQTSMYLCASSLGLFYEQYFGPGTRLTVT.

The sample holds a few counts of this clonotype. The chain couples TRBV20-1 to TRBJ2-2; tentatively, D is TRBD1 or TRBD2 (5 bases each). The V and J ends lost 0 bases and 1 base respectively, with 12 bases between them. CDR1 DFQATT and CDR2 SNEGSKA come from the germline V gene (reference sequence). This CDR3 spans 16 amino acids. CDR3 sequence (DNA): TGCAGTGCTAGAGATGTCACGAGGGGGAACACCGGGGAGCTGTTTTTT. Residues: CSARDVTRGNTGELFF.

This clonotype has only a few counts. The chain employs TRBV18 and TRBJ1-5; TRBD1 is a possible D gene (5 bases). Trimming pared 6 bases from V and 6 bases from J, leaving 18 bases between. Per the germline V gene, CDR1 is KGHSH and CDR2 is LQKENI. The CDR3 is made up of 15 amino acids. CDR3 coding DNA: TGTGCCAGCTCTACACGGCAGGGTGGCGGTCAGCCCCAGCATTTT. It encodes CASSTRQGGGQPQHF. Drawing the rest from reference TRBV18 and TRBJ1-5, the complete variable domain is NAGVMQNPRHLVRRRGQEARLRCSPMKGHSHVYWYRQLPEEGLKFMVYLQKENIIDESGMPKERFSAEFPKEGPSILRIQQVVRGDSAAYFCASSTRQGGGQPQHFGDGTRLSIL.

This clonotype was seen only a few times. This chain joins TRBV3-1 and TRBJ1-2; D is unresolved. Germline V CDR1 and CDR2: LGHDT, YNNKEL (reference sequence). The CDR3 totals 15 residues. V lost 0 bases and J 5 bases, leaving 13 bases between the germline ends. CDR3 sequence (DNA): TGTGCCAGCAGCCAAGAAATCACAGTTGAGTATGGCTACACCTTC. Protein sequence: CASSQEITVEYGYTF. The complete variable domain, with remaining parts taken from reference TRBV3-1 and TRBJ1-2, reads DTAVSQTPKYLVTQMGNDKSIKCEQNLGHDTMYWYKQDSKKFLKIMFSYNNKELIINETVPNRFSPKSPDKAHLNLHINSLELGDSAVYFCASSQEITVEYGYTFGSGTRLTVV.

This clonotype appeared many times. This sequence joins TRBV20-1 and TRBJ1-6; D possibly corresponds to TRBD1 (6 bases). CDR1 DFQATT and CDR2 SNEGSKA come from the germline V gene (reference sequence). Trimming took 5 bases from V and 9 from J, leaving 17 bases between them. The CDR3 covers 14 residues. The CDR3 loop reads CSAWEGGGSSPLHF. Here the CDR3 DNA reads TGCAGTGCTTGGGAGGGGGGGGGTAGTTCACCCCTCCACTTT.

The V call is TRBV5-6, the J call TRBJ1-1; D is unresolved. This CDR3 contains 12 residues. With 2 bases removed from V and 3 bases from J, the gap between germline ends came to 5 bases. Germline V gene lookup returns CDR1 SGHDT and CDR2 YYEEEE. In nucleotides, the CDR3 is TGTGCCAGCAGCTTCAGCGACACTGAAGCTTTCTTT. It encodes CASSFSDTEAFF.

This clonotype has a handful of counts. This chain uses TRBV30 with TRBJ1-5; D possibly corresponds to TRBD1 (6 bases). V was pared by 4 bases and J by 4 bases, with 14 bases between. From germline, CDR1 is GTSNPN and CDR2 SVGIG (reference sequence). This CDR3 contains 14 residues. CDR3 amino acids: CAWNQGQMNQPQHF. The CDR3 nucleotides are TGTGCCTGGAACCAAGGACAGATGAATCAGCCCCAGCATTTT.

The chain links TRBV18 to TRBJ2-1; the match to TRBD2 covers 14 bases. Per the germline V gene, CDR1 is KGHSH and CDR2 is LQKENI. CDR3 size: 16 residues. V gave up 4 bases and J gave up 1 base; unmatched junction bases: 0. The CDR3 DNA sequence: TGTGCCAGCTCACGGACTAGCGGGAGGTCCTACAATGAGCAGTTCTTC. Residues: CASSRTSGRSYNEQFF.

This clonotype came up many times. The J gene is TRBJ2-5, the V gene TRBV14; the D is unclear. Trimming stripped 1 base from V and 5 bases from J, with 14 bases between. This CDR3 has 15 amino acids. Germline-derived CDR1 and CDR2 are SGHDN and FVKESK. The CDR3, as DNA: TGTGCCAGCAGCCAAGTTTTGGCCCCTTCCGAGACCCAGTACTTC. It specifies CASSQVLAPSETQYF. The full variable domain, its missing parts supplied by reference TRBV14 and TRBJ2-5, is EAGVTQFPSHSVIEKGQTVTLRCDPISGHDNLYWYRRVMGKEIKFLLHFVKESKQDESGMPNNRFLAERTGGTYSTLKVQPAELEDSGVYFCASSQVLAPSETQYFGPGTRLLVL.

V and J are TRBV20-1 and TRBJ2-2; no reliable D call. CDR3 length: 14 amino acids. Germline values: CDR1 DFQATT, CDR2 SNEGSKA (reference sequence). Trimming took off 5 bases at V and 1 base at J, with 11 bases between the two ends. Here the CDR3 DNA reads TGCAGTGCTGCTGGACCGAGGAACACCGGGGAGCTGTTTTTT. This translates into CSAAGPRNTGELFF.

A note on this clonotype: Just one base apart from a much larger clone, this may be a read error. The chain uses TRBV6-4 and TRBJ1-1; the D is unclear. Germline CDR1 is MRHNA and CDR2 is SNTAGT. Trimming took 3 bases from V and 4 from J, leaving 21 bases between them. The CDR3 consists of 17 residues. The CDR3 DNA is TGTGCCAGCAGTGAACGTGGCAGTGGACTACGGAGCACTGAAGCTTTCTTT. It codes for CASSERGSGLRSTEAFF.